The clone carrying this T cell receptor beta chain was recorded at least ten times. The entry originates in a study of T cells after yellow fever vaccination. The CDR3 has 14 amino acids. V was pared by 5 bases and J by 0 bases, with 8 bases between. They built TCR cDNA with 5'RACE template switching, a step that put in a universal primer site and UMIs. TCRdb re-called the 5' RACE reads through MiXCR, storing one row per CDR3 protein. This sample carries some 100,000 distinct CDR3 sequences, about 7.8% of them seen once, and the ten largest clones take approximately 2.7%. The sample consisted of CD4+ T cells sorted from PBMCs, taken more than 40 days after the first yellow fever vaccination. The V and J genes are TRBV12-3 or TRBV12-4 and TRBJ2-1; D is ambiguous. This sequence originates from a man aged 18 to 30 who received the YFV17D yellow fever vaccine. This CDR3 is CASSRIDSYNEQFF. CDR3 nucleotide sequence: TGTGCCAGCAGTCGCATAGACTCCTACAATGAGCAGTTCTTC.